This is a list of T cell receptor beta chains from one sample in a study of identical twins' blood T cells. Using its own MiXCR run on the 5' RACE reads, TCRdb lists one record per CDR3 protein. Of hundreds of thousands of distinct CDR3 sequences in the sample, more than 25% were seen once. Sequenced input: PBMCs. All receptors come from a woman aged 18-49 years in good health. CDR3s include the opening cysteine and the closing phenylalanine or tryptophan. A D gene is named only where the DNA matches it firmly. Rows may omit the clone size; those that give it use once, few, many or a size class.

J gene: TRBJ1-2; V gene: TRBV20-1; D gene: TRBD1; clone size: -; CDR3 DNA: TGCAGTGCTGCCCCCGGGACAGGGTGGGGGTACACCTTC; CDR3 protein: CSAAPGTGWGYTF
J gene: TRBJ2-7; V gene: TRBV6-2/TRBV6-3; D gene: TRBD2; clone size: few; CDR3 DNA: TGTGCCACCCAGACTAGCGGAACCTACGAGCAGTACTTC; CDR3 protein: CATQTSGTYEQYF
J gene: TRBJ2-1; V gene: TRBV7-9; D gene: TRBD2; clone size: few; CDR3 DNA: TGTGCCAGCAGCCTAGAGCGGGGGCGACTTAATGAGCAGTTCTTC; CDR3 protein: CASSLERGRLNEQFF
J gene: TRBJ1-2; V gene: TRBV19; D gene: TRBD1; clone size: -; CDR3 DNA: TGTGCCAGTAACAGGGGGAACTATGGCTACACCTTC; CDR3 protein: CASNRGNYGYTF
J gene: TRBJ2-3; V gene: TRBV29-1; D gene: -; clone size: few; CDR3 DNA: TGCAGCGTTGAAGAGGCAGATACGCAGTATTTT; CDR3 protein: CSVEEADTQYF
J gene: TRBJ1-1; V gene: TRBV6-5; D gene: TRBD1; clone size: -; CDR3 DNA: TGTGCCAGCAGTTACTGGACAGGAGGGAACACTGAAGCTTTCTTT; CDR3 protein: CASSYWTGGNTEAFF
J gene: TRBJ2-7; V gene: TRBV10-3; D gene: -; clone size: few; CDR3 DNA: TGTGCCATCAGTGAGTCACGGGCAGGAACTACCTACGAGCAGTACTTC; CDR3 protein: CAISESRAGTTYEQYF
J gene: TRBJ2-2; V gene: TRBV6-2/TRBV6-3; D gene: TRBD2; clone size: -; CDR3 DNA: TGTGCCAGCAGTAATCTAGCGGAGATCACCGGGGAGCTGTTTTTT; CDR3 protein: CASSNLAEITGELFF
J gene: TRBJ2-1; V gene: TRBV7-7; D gene: -; clone size: many; CDR3 DNA: TGTGCCAGCAGTCCAACCGTCGGGGATGAGCAGTTCTTC; CDR3 protein: CASSPTVGDEQFF
J gene: TRBJ1-1; V gene: TRBV7-9; D gene: -; clone size: once; CDR3 DNA: TGTGCCAGCAGACCCCTGGGGGAGGGTCACAAGAACACTGAAGCTTTCTTT; CDR3 protein: CASRPLGEGHKNTEAFF
J gene: TRBJ1-1; V gene: TRBV29-1; D gene: -; clone size: many; CDR3 DNA: TGCAGCGCAGGGGACGGACGGAACACTGAAGCTTTCTTT; CDR3 protein: CSAGDGRNTEAFF
J gene: TRBJ1-1; V gene: TRBV5-1; D gene: -; clone size: few; CDR3 DNA: TGCGCCAGCAGCTTGATGACCTCACGAGAAGCTTTCTTT; CDR3 protein: CASSLMTSREAFF
J gene: TRBJ1-1; V gene: TRBV27; D gene: -; clone size: -; CDR3 DNA: TGTGCCAGCAGTCCACCTCGGGAGGCTTTCTTT; CDR3 protein: CASSPPREAFF
J gene: TRBJ1-2; V gene: TRBV4-3; D gene: -; clone size: -; CDR3 DNA: TGCGCCAGCAGCCAAGATCAAGGAGACTATGGCTACACCTTC; CDR3 protein: CASSQDQGDYGYTF
J gene: TRBJ2-2; V gene: TRBV29-1; D gene: -; clone size: many; CDR3 DNA: TGCAGCGCCGTCGGGACATCTATCGGGGAGCTGTTTTTT; CDR3 protein: CSAVGTSIGELFF
J gene: TRBJ2-2; V gene: TRBV2; D gene: TRBD1; clone size: -; CDR3 DNA: TGTGCCAGCACCAGGACAGGGTATGACACCGGGGAGCTGTTTTTT; CDR3 protein: CASTRTGYDTGELFF
J gene: TRBJ1-2; V gene: TRBV11-3; D gene: -; clone size: few; CDR3 DNA: TGTGCCAGCAGCTTAAACGGCAGAGATAACTATGGCTACACCTTC; CDR3 protein: CASSLNGRDNYGYTF
J gene: TRBJ2-3; V gene: TRBV20-1; D gene: TRBD2; clone size: few; CDR3 DNA: TGCAGTGCCCCGGGAGGGCTAGGTTGGGGCACAGATACGCAGTATTTT; CDR3 protein: CSAPGGLGWGTDTQYF
J gene: TRBJ1-2; V gene: TRBV3-1; D gene: -; clone size: -; CDR3 DNA: TGTGCCAGCAGCCAGTTCGACGGAAACTATGGCTACACCTTC; CDR3 protein: CASSQFDGNYGYTF
J gene: TRBJ1-1; V gene: TRBV5-6; D gene: -; clone size: many; CDR3 DNA: TGTGCCAGCACCCTCTTGGGCACTGAAGCTTTCTTT; CDR3 protein: CASTLLGTEAFF
J gene: TRBJ1-6; V gene: TRBV27; D gene: -; clone size: few; CDR3 DNA: TGTGCCAGCTGCAGAAGCTCCTATAATTCACCCCTCCACTTT; CDR3 protein: CASCRSSYNSPLHF
J gene: TRBJ1-2; V gene: TRBV11-2; D gene: -; clone size: few; CDR3 DNA: TGTGCCAGCAGCTCATGGACAGCTTACTATGGCTACACCTTC; CDR3 protein: CASSSWTAYYGYTF
J gene: TRBJ1-2; V gene: TRBV10-3; D gene: -; clone size: many; CDR3 DNA: TGTGCCATCAGTGAGTTTTCCTCCGGGACACACTATGGCTACACCTTC; CDR3 protein: CAISEFSSGTHYGYTF
J gene: TRBJ2-1; V gene: TRBV12-5; D gene: TRBD2; clone size: few; CDR3 DNA: TGTGCTAGTGCCCGGGGGGGCAATGAGCAGTTCTTC; CDR3 protein: CASARGGNEQFF
J gene: TRBJ2-1; V gene: TRBV5-1; D gene: -; clone size: -; CDR3 DNA: TGCGCCAGCAGCTTAACAACCGGGGGCAATGAGCAGTTCTTC; CDR3 protein: CASSLTTGGNEQFF
J gene: TRBJ1-3; V gene: TRBV2; D gene: -; clone size: -; CDR3 DNA: TGTGCCAGAGACAGCTCTGGAAACACCATATATTTT; CDR3 protein: CARDSSGNTIYF
J gene: TRBJ1-5; V gene: TRBV21-1; D gene: -; clone size: few; CDR3 DNA: TGTGCCAGCACGCGACAGATCCTCAATCAGCCCCAGCATTTT; CDR3 protein: CASTRQILNQPQHF
J gene: TRBJ1-6; V gene: TRBV20-1; D gene: -; clone size: few; CDR3 DNA: TGCAGTGCCCAGAGGCGGGCGAGCTCCTATAATTCACCCCTCCACTTT; CDR3 protein: CSAQRRASSYNSPLHF
J gene: TRBJ2-3; V gene: TRBV2; D gene: -; clone size: -; CDR3 DNA: TGTGCCAGCAGTGGAGGTTTTGAGACAGATACGCAGTATTTT; CDR3 protein: CASSGGFETDTQYF
J gene: TRBJ2-5; V gene: TRBV20-1; D gene: -; clone size: -; CDR3 DNA: TGCAGTGCTAGAGATCAGGGTGTAGAGACCCAGTACTTC; CDR3 protein: CSARDQGVETQYF
J gene: TRBJ2-5; V gene: TRBV29-1; D gene: -; clone size: -; CDR3 DNA: TGCAGCGTTGATAAGGTTGAGACCCAGTACTTC; CDR3 protein: CSVDKVETQYF
J gene: TRBJ1-5; V gene: TRBV7-9; D gene: TRBD1; clone size: -; CDR3 DNA: TGTGCCAACCAGGGACAGTACAATCAGCCCCAGCATTTT; CDR3 protein: CANQGQYNQPQHF
J gene: TRBJ1-1; V gene: TRBV29-1; D gene: TRBD1; clone size: -; CDR3 DNA: TGCAGCGTTACCGGACAGGGTTGGGGACTGAACACTGAAGCTTTCTTT; CDR3 protein: CSVTGQGWGLNTEAFF
J gene: TRBJ2-1; V gene: TRBV12-5; D gene: -; clone size: -; CDR3 DNA: TGTGCTAGTGGTTTGGTACTTGGGTCAGGGTACAATGAGCAGTTCTTC; CDR3 protein: CASGLVLGSGYNEQFF
J gene: TRBJ1-2; V gene: TRBV19; D gene: -; clone size: few; CDR3 DNA: TGTGCCAGTAGTTCAATCCAGGGGTTTGGCTACACCTTC; CDR3 protein: CASSSIQGFGYTF
J gene: TRBJ2-3; V gene: TRBV5-1; D gene: TRBD2; clone size: once; CDR3 DNA: TGCGCCAGCAGCTTTTCGCCCAGCGGGAAAACAGATATGCAGTATTTT; CDR3 protein: CASSFSPSGKTDMQYF
J gene: TRBJ1-5; V gene: TRBV20-1; D gene: -; clone size: many; CDR3 DNA: TGCAGTGTTTCTGGATATAGCAATCAGCCCCAGCATTTT; CDR3 protein: CSVSGYSNQPQHF
J gene: TRBJ1-5; V gene: TRBV10-3; D gene: -; clone size: once; CDR3 DNA: TGTGCCATCAGTGTGGTGGGGGGTCAGCCCCAGCATTTT; CDR3 protein: CAISVVGGQPQHF
J gene: TRBJ1-5; V gene: TRBV2; D gene: TRBD1; clone size: many; CDR3 DNA: TGTGCCAGCAGCGCGACAGGGGGCGGCAATCAGCCCCAGCATTTT; CDR3 protein: CASSATGGGNQPQHF
J gene: TRBJ2-7; V gene: TRBV10-1; D gene: TRBD2; clone size: many; CDR3 DNA: TGCGCCAGCAGTGAGTTTACCTTCGCTAGCGGGATGGGTGAGCAGTACTTC; CDR3 protein: CASSEFTFASGMGEQYF
J gene: TRBJ2-1; V gene: TRBV29-1; D gene: -; clone size: few; CDR3 DNA: TGCAGCGTTGGGTGGAGGGGGGGATGGAATGAGCAGTTCTTC; CDR3 protein: CSVGWRGGWNEQFF
J gene: TRBJ1-5; V gene: TRBV2; D gene: TRBD1; clone size: few; CDR3 DNA: TGTGCCAGCACGGGGGACAGGGCTTTCGGTCGGCCCCAGCATTTT; CDR3 protein: CASTGDRAFGRPQHF
J gene: TRBJ2-1; V gene: TRBV5-1; D gene: -; clone size: -; CDR3 DNA: TGCGCCAGCAGCCTAAATGTGGGGGGGGCGAATGAGCAGTTCTTC; CDR3 protein: CASSLNVGGANEQFF
J gene: TRBJ1-1; V gene: TRBV6-5; D gene: TRBD1; clone size: few; CDR3 DNA: TGTGCCAGCAGGGCCGGGGACAGGGTTGACACTGAAGCTTTCTTT; CDR3 protein: CASRAGDRVDTEAFF
J gene: TRBJ2-7; V gene: TRBV20-1; D gene: -; clone size: -; CDR3 DNA: TGCAGTGCTAAAATAGGGACGACTTACGAGCAGTACTTC; CDR3 protein: CSAKIGTTYEQYF
J gene: TRBJ1-1; V gene: TRBV7-2; D gene: -; clone size: few; CDR3 DNA: TGTGCCAGCGTCGCGTATCAGGGTCCCCACACTGAAGCTTTCTTT; CDR3 protein: CASVAYQGPHTEAFF
J gene: TRBJ1-2; V gene: TRBV19; D gene: -; clone size: few; CDR3 DNA: TGTGCCAGTAGTATCATTAACAGGGACGGCTACACCTTC; CDR3 protein: CASSIINRDGYTF
J gene: TRBJ1-3; V gene: TRBV20-1; D gene: -; clone size: few; CDR3 DNA: TGCAGTGCTAGAGCCCTCAGGGGCCTCACAACGGGAAACACCATATATTTT; CDR3 protein: CSARALRGLTTGNTIYF
J gene: TRBJ1-5; V gene: TRBV20-1; D gene: -; clone size: -; CDR3 DNA: TGCGGTGCTAAGCGAACGGGGGCTTCTCAGCCCCAGCATTTT; CDR3 protein: CGAKRTGASQPQHF
J gene: TRBJ2-2; V gene: TRBV10-3; D gene: -; clone size: -; CDR3 DNA: TGTGCCATCAGTGGGGGCGGTCCCGGGGAGCTGTTTTTT; CDR3 protein: CAISGGGPGELFF
J gene: TRBJ2-7; V gene: TRBV4-3; D gene: TRBD2; clone size: few; CDR3 DNA: TGCGCCAGCAGCCAAGTGGTTTCTAGCGGGGCCTACGAGCAGTACTTC; CDR3 protein: CASSQVVSSGAYEQYF
J gene: TRBJ1-5; V gene: TRBV20-1; D gene: -; clone size: -; CDR3 DNA: TGCAGTGCTAGTCGCCGTCGGAAAAGCAATCAGCCCCAGCATTTT; CDR3 protein: CSASRRRKSNQPQHF
J gene: TRBJ2-7; V gene: TRBV29-1; D gene: -; clone size: -; CDR3 DNA: TGCAGCGTTGTACATGGACTACCAGTCTACGAGCAGTACTTC; CDR3 protein: CSVVHGLPVYEQYF
J gene: TRBJ1-4; V gene: TRBV20-1; D gene: -; clone size: -; CDR3 DNA: TGCAGTGCTAGGTGGCACAGGGTGAAGCGTGAAAAACTGTTTTTT; CDR3 protein: CSARWHRVKREKLFF
J gene: TRBJ1-1; V gene: TRBV19; D gene: -; clone size: few; CDR3 DNA: TGTGCCAGTCCCCCCAGGGGCGCGGGGATAGGGACTGAAGCTTTCTTT; CDR3 protein: CASPPRGAGIGTEAFF
J gene: TRBJ2-7; V gene: TRBV6-1; D gene: -; clone size: few; CDR3 DNA: TGTGCCAGCAGCAAGGAGAGCTCCTACGAGCAGTACTTC; CDR3 protein: CASSKESSYEQYF
J gene: TRBJ1-1; V gene: TRBV27; D gene: -; clone size: few; CDR3 DNA: TGTGCCAGCAGCCGATGGACGGAAGTAGCTGAAGCTTTCTTT; CDR3 protein: CASSRWTEVAEAFF
J gene: TRBJ1-2; V gene: TRBV12-5; D gene: -; clone size: -; CDR3 DNA: TGTGCTAGTGGTTTGGGCGACCCGACACAGAACTATGGCTACGCCTTC; CDR3 protein: CASGLGDPTQNYGYAF
J gene: TRBJ1-1; V gene: TRBV7-6; D gene: -; clone size: few; CDR3 DNA: TGTGCCAGCAGCGGGGCTTTCGGCACTGAAGCTTTCTTT; CDR3 protein: CASSGAFGTEAFF